This paragraph covers one T cell receptor beta chain sequence. The sample comes from a study of blood T cell repertoires in COVID-19. The CDR3 totals 13 residues. Trimming left V 7 bases short and J 7 bases short, with 14 bases between. Original analysis: Amplifying reference gene primers gave estimates of nucleated cell counts. Profiled with immunoSEQ multiplex PCR; TCRdb holds only in-frame clones, not every one. D and trimming were read from the DNA, whereas the V and J calls and clone size are those reported in that table. The sample holds fewer than 250,000 clones, about 88% seen once. This clonotype was sampled from a woman in her twenties or thirties who had recovered from COVID-19. Input material: PBMCs or T cells enriched from blood (not recorded which). The chain links TRBV12-3 or TRBV12-4 to TRBJ1-5, with a weak D call TRBD1 (5 bases). CDR3 DNA sequence: TGTGCCAGCACTGGGAGGGAGGGGCAGCCCCAGCATTTT. Protein sequence: CASTGREGQPQHF.